This T cell receptor (beta chain) appears in the sequencing data of a study of blood T cell repertoires in COVID-19. Study summary: The origin of the acute and convalescent COVID-19 samples was the United States, Italy and Spain. In each case, the material was cDNA or gDNA derived from T cells, B-cell-depleted T cells, or PBMCs.

The sample holds one count of this clone. The CDR3 length is 15 residues. With V trimmed by 5 bases and J by 6 bases, 7 bases remained unmatched. The V gene's germline CDR1 is SGHNT and CDR2 YYREEE (reference sequence). Original analysis: Nucleated cell counts were estimated from reference gene primer amplification. Only in-frame clones appear in the TCRdb table, and some are missing; sequencing was by immunoSEQ multiplex PCR. The V and J calls and clone size are taken from that table; D and trimming were inferred from the DNA. Of fewer than 150,000 clones in the sample, 70% to 85% were seen once. This clonotype originated in a woman of 80 years or more in a cohort sampled during active or convalescent COVID-19. The gene calls are TRBV5-4 and TRBJ2-2; 10 nucleotides match TRBD1. Sequencing was carried out using peripheral blood. CDR3 nucleotide sequence: TGTGCCAGCAGTCAGGGACAGGGGAGGGCCGGGGAGCTGTTTTTT. The encoded protein is CASSQGQGRAGELFF.